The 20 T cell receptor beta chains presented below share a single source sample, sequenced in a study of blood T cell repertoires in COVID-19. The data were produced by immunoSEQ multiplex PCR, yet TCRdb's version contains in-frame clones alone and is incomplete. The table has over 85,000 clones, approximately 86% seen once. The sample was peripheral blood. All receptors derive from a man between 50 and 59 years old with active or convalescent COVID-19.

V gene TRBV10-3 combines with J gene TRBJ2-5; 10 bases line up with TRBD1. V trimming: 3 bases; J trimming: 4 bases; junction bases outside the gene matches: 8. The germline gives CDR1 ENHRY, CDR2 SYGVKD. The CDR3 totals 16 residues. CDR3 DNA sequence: TGTGCCATCAGTGATAGGGACAGGGGCATTGGAGAGACCCAGTACTTC. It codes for CAISDRDRGIGETQYF.

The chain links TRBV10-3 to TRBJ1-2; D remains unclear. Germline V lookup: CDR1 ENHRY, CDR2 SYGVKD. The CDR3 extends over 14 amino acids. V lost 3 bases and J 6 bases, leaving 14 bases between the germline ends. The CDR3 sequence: CAISEHPSRDGYTF. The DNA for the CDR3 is TGTGCCATCAGTGAACACCCCTCTAGAGATGGCTACACCTTC.

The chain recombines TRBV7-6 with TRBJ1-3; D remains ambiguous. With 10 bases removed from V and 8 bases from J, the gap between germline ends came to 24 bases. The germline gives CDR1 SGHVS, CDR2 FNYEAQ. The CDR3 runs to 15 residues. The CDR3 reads CATRPAGSPGDTIYF. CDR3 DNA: TGTGCCACCCGGCCAGCGGGAAGTCCCGGGGACACCATATATTTT. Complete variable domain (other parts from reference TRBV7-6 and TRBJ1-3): GAGVSQSPRYKVTKRGQDVALRCDPISGHVSLYWYRQALGQGPEFLTYFNYEAQQDKSGLPNDRFSAERPEGSISTLTIQRTEQRDSAMYRCATRPAGSPGDTIYFGEGSWLTVV.

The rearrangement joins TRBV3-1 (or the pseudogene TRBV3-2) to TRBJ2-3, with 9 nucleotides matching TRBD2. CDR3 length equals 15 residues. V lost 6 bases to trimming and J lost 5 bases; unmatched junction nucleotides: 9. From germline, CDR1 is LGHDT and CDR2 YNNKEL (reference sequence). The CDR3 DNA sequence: TGTGCCAGCAGGTCGGGACTAGCCGTGGGAGATACGCAGTATTTT. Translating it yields CASRSGLAVGDTQYF.

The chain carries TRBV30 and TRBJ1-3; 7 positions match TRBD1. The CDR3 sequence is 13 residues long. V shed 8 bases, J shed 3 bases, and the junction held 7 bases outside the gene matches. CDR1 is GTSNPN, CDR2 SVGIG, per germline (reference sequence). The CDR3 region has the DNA TGTGCCGTAAAGAGGGGGCTTGGAAACACCATATATTTT. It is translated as CAVKRGLGNTIYF.

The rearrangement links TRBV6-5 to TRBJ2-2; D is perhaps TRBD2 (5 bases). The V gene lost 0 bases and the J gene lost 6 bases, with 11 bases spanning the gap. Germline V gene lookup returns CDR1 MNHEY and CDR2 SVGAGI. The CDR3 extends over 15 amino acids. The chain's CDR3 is CASSYSIARAGELFF. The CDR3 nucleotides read TGTGCCAGCAGTTACTCGATAGCGCGGGCCGGGGAGCTGTTTTTT.

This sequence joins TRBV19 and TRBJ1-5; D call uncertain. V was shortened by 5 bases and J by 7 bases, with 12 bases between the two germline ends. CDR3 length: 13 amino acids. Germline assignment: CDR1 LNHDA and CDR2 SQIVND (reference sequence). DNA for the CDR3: TGTGCCAGTAGTCCAACCCTAGAGCAGCCCCAGCATTTT. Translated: CASSPTLEQPQHF.

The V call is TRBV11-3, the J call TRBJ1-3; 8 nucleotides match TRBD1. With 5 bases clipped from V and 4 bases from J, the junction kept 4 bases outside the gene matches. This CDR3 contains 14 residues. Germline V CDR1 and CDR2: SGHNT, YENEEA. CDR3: CASSPDRAGNTIYF. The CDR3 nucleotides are TGTGCCAGCAGCCCGGACAGGGCGGGAAACACCATATATTTT.

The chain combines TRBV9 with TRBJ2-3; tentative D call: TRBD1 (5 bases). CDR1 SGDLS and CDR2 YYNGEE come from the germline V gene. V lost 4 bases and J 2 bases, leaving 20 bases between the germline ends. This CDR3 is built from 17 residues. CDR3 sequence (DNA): TGTGCCAGCAGCAGGGGCTTTCAGGAGTGGAACACAGATACGCAGTATTTT. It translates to CASSRGFQEWNTDTQYF.

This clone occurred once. CDR3 coding DNA: TGTGCCAGCAGTCGCGGACTCCCCTATGAGCAGTTCTTC. This codes for CASSRGLPYEQFF. This rearrangement joins TRBV28 to TRBJ2-1; TRBD2 might be the D (5 bases). CDR1 and CDR2 from the germline V gene are MDHEN and SYDVKM. The CDR3 covers 13 residues. V was pared by 5 bases and J by 8 bases, with 13 bases between.

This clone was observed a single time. The CDR3 loop reads CASSAGPGELFF. The DNA for the CDR3 is TGTGCCAGCAGTGCGGGGCCCGGGGAGCTGTTTTTT. The V gene is TRBV27, the J gene TRBJ2-2; perhaps TRBD2 as D (6 bases). Germline V gene lookup returns CDR1 MNHEY and CDR2 SMNVEV (reference sequence). The CDR3 sequence is 12 residues long. The germline V and J ends were trimmed by 5 bases and 6 bases, with 7 bases remaining between them.

DNA for the CDR3: TGTGCCACCGTAAGGGGGACAGGACCAAACTATGGCTACACCTTC. Its protein product is CATVRGTGPNYGYTF. This chain links TRBV19 with TRBJ1-2; 8 nucleotides line up with TRBD1. V was clipped by 10 bases and J by 2 bases; unmatched bases: 12. Germline V gene sequence: CDR1 LNHDA, CDR2 SQIVND (reference sequence). CDR3 length: 15 amino acids.

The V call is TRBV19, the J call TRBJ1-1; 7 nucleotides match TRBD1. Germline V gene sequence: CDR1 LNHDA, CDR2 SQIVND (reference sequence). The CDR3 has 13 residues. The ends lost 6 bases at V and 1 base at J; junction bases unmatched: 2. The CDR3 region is CASRTGSNTEAFF. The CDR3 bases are TGTGCCAGTAGGACAGGGTCGAACACTGAAGCTTTCTTT. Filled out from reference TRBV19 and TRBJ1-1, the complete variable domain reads DGGITQSPKYLFRKEGQNVTLSCEQNLNHDAMYWYRQDPGQGLRLIYYSQIVNDFQKGDIAEGYSVSREKKESFPLTVTSAQKNPTAFYLCASRTGSNTEAFFGQGTRLTVV.

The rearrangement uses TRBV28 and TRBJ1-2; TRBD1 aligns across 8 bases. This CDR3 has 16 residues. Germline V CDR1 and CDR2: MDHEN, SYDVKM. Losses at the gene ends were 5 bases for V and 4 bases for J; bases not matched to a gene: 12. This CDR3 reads CASSPPSGGRGYGYTF. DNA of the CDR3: TGTGCCAGCAGTCCACCTTCAGGGGGCCGTGGCTATGGCTACACCTTC.

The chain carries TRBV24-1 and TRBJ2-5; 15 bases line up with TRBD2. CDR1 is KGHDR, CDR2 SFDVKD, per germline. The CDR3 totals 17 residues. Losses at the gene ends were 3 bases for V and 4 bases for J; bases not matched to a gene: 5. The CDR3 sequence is CATSDPGLAGGLETQYF. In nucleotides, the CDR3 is TGTGCCACCAGTGATCCTGGACTAGCGGGGGGGCTAGAGACCCAGTACTTC.

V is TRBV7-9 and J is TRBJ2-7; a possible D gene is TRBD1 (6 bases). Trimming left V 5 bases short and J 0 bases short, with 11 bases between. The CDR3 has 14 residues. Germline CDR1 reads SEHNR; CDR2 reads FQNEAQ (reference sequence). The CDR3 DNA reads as TGTGCCAGCAGCCTAAGACAGGACTCCTACGAGCAGTACTTC. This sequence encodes CASSLRQDSYEQYF.

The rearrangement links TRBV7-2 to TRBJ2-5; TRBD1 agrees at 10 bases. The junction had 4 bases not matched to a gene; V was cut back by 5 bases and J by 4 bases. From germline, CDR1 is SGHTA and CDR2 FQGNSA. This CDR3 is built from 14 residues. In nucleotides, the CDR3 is TGTGCCAGCAGCCCTGACAGGGGGCTAGAGACCCAGTACTTC. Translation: CASSPDRGLETQYF.

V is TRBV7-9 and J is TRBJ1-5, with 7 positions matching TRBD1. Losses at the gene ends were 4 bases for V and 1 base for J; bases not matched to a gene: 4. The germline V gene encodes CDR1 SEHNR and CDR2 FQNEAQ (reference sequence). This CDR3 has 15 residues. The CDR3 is CASSSQGQSNQPQHF. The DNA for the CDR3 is TGTGCCAGCAGCTCACAGGGGCAGAGCAATCAGCCCCAGCATTTT.

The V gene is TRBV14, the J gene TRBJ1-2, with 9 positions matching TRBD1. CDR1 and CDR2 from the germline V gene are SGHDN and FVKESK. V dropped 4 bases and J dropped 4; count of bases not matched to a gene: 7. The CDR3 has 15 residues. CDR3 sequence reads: CASSRGTGQVYGYTF. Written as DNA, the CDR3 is TGTGCCAGCAGCCGAGGGACAGGGCAAGTCTATGGCTACACCTTC.

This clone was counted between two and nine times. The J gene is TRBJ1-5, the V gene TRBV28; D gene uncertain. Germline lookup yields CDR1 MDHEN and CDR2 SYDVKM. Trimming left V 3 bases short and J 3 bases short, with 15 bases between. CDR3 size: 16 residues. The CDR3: CASSFRARGFNQPQHF. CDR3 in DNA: TGTGCCAGCAGTTTTAGGGCCCGGGGTTTCAATCAGCCCCAGCATTTT. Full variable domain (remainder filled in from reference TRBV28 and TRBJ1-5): DVKVTQSSRYLVKRTGEKVFLECVQDMDHENMFWYRQDPGLGLRLIYFSYDVKMKEKGDIPEGYSVSREKKERFSLILESASTNQTSMYLCASSFRARGFNQPQHFGDGTRLSIL.